The 18 T cell receptor beta chains listed next were all sequenced from one sample in a study of T-cell reconstitution after alpha-beta-depleted transplantation in children. A TCRbeta library incorporating unique molecular identifiers was prepared. TCRdb passed the PCR reads through MiXCR, listing each CDR3 protein once. The data contain around 530,000 distinct CDR3 sequences, 30% to 35% of them singletons. The sequenced sample was PBMCs from the stem cell graft donor, obtained from the stem cell graft. The receptors come from a human donor who donated a stem cell graft to a child with aplastic anemia.

The CDR3 region is CSARDPGWTEAFF. The CDR3 DNA follows: TGCAGTGCTAGAGATCCAGGGTGGACTGAAGCTTTCTTT. V gene TRBV20-1 combines with J gene TRBJ1-1; tentative D call: TRBD1 (5 bases). Germline-derived CDR1 and CDR2 are DFQATT and SNEGSKA (reference sequence). This CDR3 is 13 amino acids long. V was cut by 0 bases and J by 5 bases, with 10 bases left in between.

The V gene is TRBV28, the J gene TRBJ2-7; possible D gene TRBD2, 5 bases. CDR1 MDHEN and CDR2 SYDVKM come from the germline V gene. Trimming stripped 1 base from V and 3 bases from J, with 10 bases between. The CDR3 runs to 14 residues. The CDR3 DNA reads TGTGCCAGCAGTTTATCCCGGGGTGGCTACGAGCAGTACTTC. This translates into CASSLSRGGYEQYF.

The CDR3 is CASTLFRGSGYNEQFF. CDR3 DNA: TGTGCCAGCACCCTTTTTCGCGGGAGCGGTTACAATGAGCAGTTCTTC. The chain uses TRBV6-2 or TRBV6-3 and TRBJ2-1, with 7 bases aligning to TRBD2. Germline CDR1 and CDR2: MNHEY and SVGEGT. V shed 7 bases and J 4 bases; nucleotides not matched to a gene: 13. The CDR3 has 16 residues.

This clonotype has only one observation. This chain uses TRBV7-2 with TRBJ2-3; D is perhaps TRBD1 or TRBD2 (5 bases each). The CDR3 spans 12 residues. Trimming left V 9 bases short and J 6 bases short, with 13 bases between. From germline, CDR1 is SGHTA and CDR2 FQGNSA. CDR3 region: CASGTWGDTQYF. For the CDR3, the DNA is TGTGCCAGTGGGACCTGGGGGGATACGCAGTATTTT.

This clonotype was found a few times. The rearrangement uses TRBV28 and TRBJ1-5; maybe TRBD1 (5 bases). The CDR3 length is 15 residues. Germline V gene sequence: CDR1 MDHEN, CDR2 SYDVKM. Deletions cut 5 bases from V and 3 bases from J, with 14 bases between. CDR3 loop: CASSPPRAHNQPQHF. The CDR3 DNA is TGTGCCAGCAGTCCCCCCAGGGCCCACAATCAGCCCCAGCATTTT.

The chain is built from TRBV5-1 and TRBJ2-1, with 10 bases lining up with TRBD2. Germline V CDR1 and CDR2: SGHRS, YFSETQ. V lost 0 bases to trimming and J lost 4 bases; unmatched junction nucleotides: 7. The CDR3 length is 17 residues. CDR3 protein: CASSLGVLAGVYNEQFF. Here the CDR3 DNA reads TGCGCCAGCAGCTTGGGCGTTCTAGCGGGAGTATACAATGAGCAGTTCTTC. The entire variable domain, with the rest obtained from reference TRBV5-1 and TRBJ2-1, is as follows: KAGVTQTPRYLIKTRGQQVTLSCSPISGHRSVSWYQQTPGQGLQFLFEYFSETQRNKGNFPGRFSGRQFSNSRSEMNVSTLELGDSALYLCASSLGVLAGVYNEQFFGPGTRLTVL.

In this sample, this clonotype turned up a few times. This chain links TRBV7-9 with TRBJ2-7; weak D call: TRBD1 (6 bases). The CDR3 sequence is 15 residues long. V lost 3 bases, J lost 1 base, and 13 bases lay in between. Germline V CDR1 and CDR2: SEHNR, FQNEAQ (reference sequence). In DNA, the CDR3 is TGTGCCAGCAGCTTTGGCGGGCAGGGGTCCTACGAGCAGTACTTC. Its translation: CASSFGGQGSYEQYF.

The V gene is TRBV29-1, the J gene TRBJ2-1, with 7 bases aligning to TRBD1. J lost 2 bases, V lost 6 bases, and 13 bases had no gene match. The CDR3 has 16 residues. Germline V CDR1 and CDR2: SQVTM, ANQGSEA. This chain's CDR3 is CSVAHRGPSPYNEQFF. CDR3 bases: TGCAGCGTGGCTCACAGGGGACCCTCACCCTACAATGAGCAGTTCTTC.

The rearrangement links TRBV9 to TRBJ2-5; 15 bases align to TRBD2. Germline-derived CDR1 and CDR2 are SGDLS and YYNGEE. The CDR3 totals 17 residues. V gave up 3 bases and J gave up 2 bases; unmatched junction bases: 5. The CDR3 loop reads CASSAGLAGGAQETQYF. The CDR3 DNA reads as TGTGCCAGCAGCGCGGGACTAGCGGGAGGTGCTCAAGAGACCCAGTACTTC.

The chain employs TRBV7-9 and TRBJ1-6, with a tentative D call TRBD1 (5 bases). The CDR3 length is 16 residues. Trimming removed 3 bases at V and 10 bases at J, with 19 bases between. The germline CDR1 and CDR2 sequences are SEHNR and FQNEAQ (reference sequence). CDR3 sequence: CASSFRSGTGESPLHF. The CDR3, as DNA: TGTGCCAGCAGCTTCCGGTCAGGGACCGGAGAATCACCCCTCCACTTT.

This clonotype was found a few times. The chain combines TRBV3-1 with TRBJ2-3, with D unclear. The V end was cut by 2 bases, the J end by 5 bases, with 14 bases between. The germline V gene has CDR1 LGHDT and CDR2 YNNKEL (reference sequence). CDR3 length: 15 residues. CDR3 in DNA: TGTGCCAGCAGCCAAAGGGAAAGACGACAAGATACGCAGTATTTT. Protein sequence: CASSQRERRQDTQYF.

This clonotype was observed a few times. The chain joins TRBV10-3 to TRBJ2-5; D perhaps matches TRBD2 (5 bases). V was trimmed by 6 bases and J by 3 bases, leaving 8 bases between them. The CDR3 totals 12 residues. CDR1 and CDR2 (germline): ENHRY, SYGVKD. The CDR3 here is CAIRAEEETQYF. CDR3 nucleotides: TGTGCCATCAGGGCGGAGGAAGAGACCCAGTACTTC.

This clonotype was picked up a small number of times. The genes are TRBV18 and TRBJ1-1; unclear D gene. Trimming cost V 2 bases and J 2 bases, with 6 bases left between them. Germline CDR1 and CDR2: KGHSH and LQKENI. The CDR3 spans 13 residues. The CDR3 nucleotides read TGTGCCAGCTCACCAAACATTAACACTGAAGCTTTCTTT. It translates to CASSPNINTEAFF.

The chain combines TRBV12-3 or TRBV12-4 with TRBJ1-2; 7 bases align to TRBD1. The CDR3 consists of 15 residues. Trimming at V came to 3 bases and at J to 3 bases, leaving 7 bases not matched to a gene. CDR3 sequence (DNA): TGTGCCAGCAGTTTTATTGCAGGGGGGCACTATGGCTACACCTTC. It encodes CASSFIAGGHYGYTF.

V usage is TRBV5-1 and J usage is TRBJ2-5; 12 bases map to TRBD2. The CDR3 extends over 15 amino acids. Trimming removed 4 bases from V and 2 bases from J; junction bases left unmatched: 3. The germline CDR1 and CDR2 sequences are SGHRS and YFSETQ. The CDR3 coding sequence is TGCGCCAGCAGCCACGGGACTAGCGGGCAAGAGACCCAGTACTTC. Amino acids: CASSHGTSGQETQYF.

The chain is built from TRBV3-1 and TRBJ2-5, with D hard to call. The germline CDR1 and CDR2 sequences are LGHDT and YNNKEL (reference sequence). The V and J ends lost 2 bases and 5 bases respectively, with 9 bases between them. This CDR3 is built from 13 residues. The CDR3 loop is CASSQLGKETQYF. DNA of the CDR3: TGTGCCAGCAGCCAATTGGGCAAGGAGACCCAGTACTTC.

The chain is built from TRBV4-3 and TRBJ2-1; the D gene is possibly TRBD2 (5 bases). In germline, CDR1 is LGHNA, CDR2 YSLEER. The CDR3 loop spans 15 amino acids. Trimming cost V 2 bases and J 4 bases, with 12 bases left between them. Here the CDR3 reads CASSQMDGDYNEQFF. In nucleotides, the CDR3 is TGCGCCAGCAGCCAAATGGACGGGGATTACAATGAGCAGTTCTTC.

This clonotype has just a few counts. The chain recombines TRBV11-2 with TRBJ1-1, with D maybe TRBD1 (5 bases). Looked up from germline, CDR1 is SGHAT and CDR2 is FQNNGV. Trimming removed 0 bases from V and 10 bases from J, with 12 bases in between. This CDR3 has 13 amino acids. CDR3 bases: TGTGCCAGCAGCTTAGATCGGGGGGTAGGAGCTTTCTTT. This encodes CASSLDRGVGAFF. Filled out from reference TRBV11-2 and TRBJ1-1, the complete variable domain reads EAGVAQSPRYKIIEKRQSVAFWCNPISGHATLYWYQQILGQGPKLLIQFQNNGVVDDSQLPKDRFSAERLKGVDSTLKIQPAKLEDSAVYLCASSLDRGVGAFFGQGTRLTVV.